This TCR beta chain was captured in a study of blood T cell repertoires in COVID-19. Study details: Donors in the United States, Italy and Spain gave samples during acute or convalescent COVID-19. Nucleic acid was either cDNA or gDNA, and it came from T cells, B-cell-depleted T cells, or PBMCs.

Germline V lookup: CDR1 LGHNA, CDR2 YNFKEQ. The CDR3 loop spans 14 amino acids. The J segment lost 5 bases and the V segment lost 4 bases, leaving 4 bases of the junction unmatched. In the original analysis: The authors estimated nucleated cell counts from reference gene primer amplification. TCRdb keeps only in-frame clones here, not all; method: immunoSEQ multiplex PCR. The V and J calls and clone size come from that table; D and trimming were worked out from the DNA. Of 70,000 to 95,000 clones in the sample, 88% were seen once. The TCR was taken from a woman between 65 and 79 years old with acute or convalescent COVID-19. The chain links TRBV4-2 to TRBJ1-4, with TRBD1 matching over 7 bases. Sequencing used peripheral blood. The CDR3 protein is CASSLRDRNEKLFF. The CDR3 coding sequence is TGTGCCAGCAGCCTCCGGGACAGAAATGAAAAACTGTTTTTT.